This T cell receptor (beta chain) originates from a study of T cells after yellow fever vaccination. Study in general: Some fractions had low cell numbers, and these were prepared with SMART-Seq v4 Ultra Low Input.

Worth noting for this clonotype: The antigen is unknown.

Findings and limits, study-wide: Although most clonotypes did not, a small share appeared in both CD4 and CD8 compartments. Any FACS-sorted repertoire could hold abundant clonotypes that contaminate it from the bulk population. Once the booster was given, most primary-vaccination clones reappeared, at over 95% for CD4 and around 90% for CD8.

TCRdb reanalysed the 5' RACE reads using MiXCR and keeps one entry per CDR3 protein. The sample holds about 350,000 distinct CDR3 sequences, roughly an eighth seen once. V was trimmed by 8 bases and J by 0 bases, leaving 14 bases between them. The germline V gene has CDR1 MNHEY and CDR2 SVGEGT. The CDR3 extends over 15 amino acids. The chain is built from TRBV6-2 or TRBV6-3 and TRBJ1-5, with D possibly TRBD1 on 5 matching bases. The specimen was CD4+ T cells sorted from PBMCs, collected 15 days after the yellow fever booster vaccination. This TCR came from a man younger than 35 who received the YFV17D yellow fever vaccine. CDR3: CASRRGYNSNQPQHF. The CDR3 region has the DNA TGTGCCAGCCGAAGGGGATACAATAGCAATCAGCCCCAGCATTTT.